One and the same sample provided the 4 T cell receptor beta chains below, sequenced in a study of Ad26.COV2.S vaccination and SARS-CoV-2 variants. Noted treatment: around 19 received Ad26.COV2.S at low or high dose, single or two shots; several received placebo; per-sample allocation not given. Sampling took place 63 days after the first vaccine or placebo injection. Sequencing was performed with immunoSEQ multiplex PCR; in TCRdb, only in-frame clones are kept and a portion is missing. The repertoire holds roughly 300,000 clones, about 88% seen once, with 6.4% in the top ten. The sample consisted of peripheral blood, taken in a trial of Ad26.COV2.S vaccine versus placebo. The receptors here all came from a person aged 18-65 years who received the Ad26.COV2.S COVID-19 vaccine or a placebo.

The chain uses TRBV7-9 and TRBJ1-5; D remains unclear. The V gene's germline CDR1 is SEHNR and CDR2 FQNEAQ (reference sequence). The CDR3 loop spans 14 amino acids. Trimming shortened V by 8 bases and J by 0 bases, and 11 bases separated the two germline ends. The CDR3 sequence: CASGVGDSNQPQHF. DNA of the CDR3: TGTGCCAGCGGGGTCGGGGATAGCAATCAGCCCCAGCATTTT.

This clone was counted once. The CDR3, as DNA: TGTGCCAGCAGCTTTAAAGCCGACAGGAACACTGAAGCTTTCTTT. Translation: CASSFKADRNTEAFF. The V and J genes are TRBV7-2 and TRBJ1-1; possible D gene TRBD1, 5 bases. CDR1 SGHTA and CDR2 FQGNSA come from the germline V gene. V was cut by 3 bases and J by 1 base, with 12 bases left in between. CDR3 length: 15 residues.

The chain links TRBV9 to TRBJ2-3; a weak D match, TRBD2 (7 bases). Germline V gene sequence: CDR1 SGDLS, CDR2 YYNGEE. The CDR3 runs to 14 residues. Trimming removed 6 bases from V and 4 bases from J, with 15 bases in between. Written as DNA, the CDR3 is TGTGCCAGCACCCTGGGGGGGGGCCCAGATACGCAGTATTTT. It specifies CASTLGGGPDTQYF.

The rearrangement joins TRBV12-5 to TRBJ1-2; D unclear. CDR3 length: 16 amino acids. The germline V and J ends were trimmed by 6 bases and 2 bases, with 19 bases remaining between them. Looked up from germline, CDR1 is LGHNT and CDR2 is FRNRAP. The CDR3 DNA follows: TGTGCTAGTGGCCCTATCCCACTACAGAAAAACTATGGCTACACCTTC. Translated, it gives CASGPIPLQKNYGYTF.